This TCR beta chain is from a study of vaccination and CD4 T cells after COVID-19 (dated by TCRdb to between 2021 and 2023). Regarding the complete study: Convalescent patients had a positive SARS-CoV-2 result on nasal swab PCR, and of these patients, fewer than ten had mild disease and one had severe disease. The convalescent cohort included six males and four females, with two Hispanic individuals, seven Caucasians, two Asians and one multiracial person. The spike-specific CD4+ TCR repertoire was compared before and after mRNA vaccination in approximately ten COVID-19 convalescent patients and a handful of infection-naive healthy vaccine recipients. Control cultures used a CEFX viral epitope pool as positive control, an HIV-1 Nef peptide pool as negative control, or no peptide. Culture stimuli were overlapping spike peptide pools from SARS-CoV-2 and from the common cold coronaviruses HCoV-NL63, HCoV-OC43 and HCoV-229E. The time from the second vaccine dose to post-vaccine blood sampling had a median of roughly 79 days and ranged from about 12 to 250 days. Two doses of either the Pfizer-BioNTech BNT162b2 vaccine (n=8) or the Moderna mRNA-1273 vaccine (n=2) were administered to participants. Post-COVID blood samples from convalescent patients were collected a median of around 100 days after diagnosis, with a range of 35 to 161 days.

The full study reports these points: The number of convalescent patients in the study was relatively small, and the study did not examine early timepoints following natural infection. Of the vaccine-specific clones found in convalescent patients, nearly all (304 of 307) were mono-reactive for SARS-CoV-2 spike instead of being cross-reactive with common cold coronaviruses. The median count of SARS-CoV-2-reactive clonotypes went up from around 20 after infection to approximately 40 after vaccination, although the change was not significant. Among convalescent patients, a median about 86% of the SARS-CoV-2-reactive clones seen after vaccination appeared only after vaccination, which suggests priming specific to the vaccine.

Libraries were constructed by PCR. DNA from cultured CD4+ T cells was subjected to TCR sequencing with the Oncomine TCR Beta short-read assay at the Johns Hopkins FTIC core. Genomic DNA was extracted from the cultured CD4+ T cells with the QIAamp micro DNA kit. The Oncomine TCR Beta libraries from cultured CD4+ T cells were pooled using unique dual indexes and then sequenced on an Illumina iSeq 100. The study's processing was this. Non-productive sequences were removed, and CDR3s that did not start with C, did not end with F or W, or were shorter than 7 amino acids were discarded. The MANAFEST web application identified antigen-specific clonotypes by comparing peptide-stimulated wells against reference wells and other culture wells. An FDR below 0.05, an odds ratio above 5, and a productive frequency above 0.1% in at least two of three replicate wells were required for clones to be considered positive. A clonotype counted as cross-reactive if it showed significant expansion both in the SARS-CoV-2 spike wells and in at least one common cold coronavirus spike condition. Using R version 3.6.1, CDR3 homology was evaluated through Levenshtein distances (stringdist) along with unrooted phylogenetic trees (ape). TCRdb reanalyzed the raw reads on its own, using fastp at Q25 for trimming and MiXCR for clone calling, and kept in-frame beta chains. All rows with the same CDR3 protein become a single entry with the most common DNA and genes. These V and J calls derive from TCRdb rather than the authors' analysis. This sample holds roughly 11,000 distinct CDR3 sequences; 59% were observed only once. The ten largest make up around 13% of the sample.

Remarks on this clonotype: Its antigen remains undetermined. Per-nucleotide qualities are absent, and no much larger clonotype sits a single base away.

The treatment or condition label corresponds to: approximately 9-day PBMC culture with coronavirus spike peptide pools or control peptides (ViraFEST assay). The study used the ViraFEST assay, which expanded antigen-specific T cells with peptide pools and then identified expanded clonotypes by TCR sequencing. The positive SARS-CoV-2 PCR tests of the convalescent patients were dated from March to December 2020, before the Alpha, Beta and Delta variants emerged in the United States. Each well held about 2 million PBMCs cultured in IMDM containing approximately 5% human AB serum and approximately 9.8 IU/ml IL-2, with 10 ug/ml peptide pools added. Half of the culture medium was replaced with fresh IL-2-containing medium on days 3 and 7. After roughly nine days of culture, CD4+ T cells were isolated by negative selection using the EasySep CD4+ T cell isolation kit. Ficoll-Paque Plus gradient centrifugation was used to isolate PBMCs from whole blood, and the isolated PBMCs were then either used fresh or cryopreserved at -140C. Each culture condition was generally run in triplicate wells.

In the germline V gene (reference sequence), CDR1 corresponds to DFQATT and CDR2 to SNEGSKA. The CDR3 contains 18 residues, cysteine and phenylalanine counted. Here the CDR3 DNA is all that survives: 54 bases in frame from base 1. V has 5 bases trimmed and J has 7 bases trimmed; junction bases matching no gene number 18. The rearrangement joined TRBV20-1 to TRBJ2-1; 12 central bases correspond to TRBD2. The sequenced material came from CD4+ T cells from blood, cultured in vitro. This receptor was taken from a human donor who had recovered from COVID-19. The nucleotide sequence is TGCAGTGCTCGTGGACTAGCGGGAAGATATCGGATTCGGAATGAGCAGTTCTTC. Its translation reads: CSARGLAGRYRIRNEQFF.